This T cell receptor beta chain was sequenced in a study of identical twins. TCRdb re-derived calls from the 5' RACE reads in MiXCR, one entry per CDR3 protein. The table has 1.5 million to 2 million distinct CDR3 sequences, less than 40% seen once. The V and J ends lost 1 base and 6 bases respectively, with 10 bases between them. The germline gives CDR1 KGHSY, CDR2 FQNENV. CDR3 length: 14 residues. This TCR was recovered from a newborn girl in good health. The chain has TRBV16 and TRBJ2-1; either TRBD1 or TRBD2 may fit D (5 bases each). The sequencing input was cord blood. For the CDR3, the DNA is TGTGCCAGCAGCCAATGGGGGATCCTCAATGAGCAGTTCTTC. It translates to CASSQWGILNEQFF.